This T cell receptor (beta chain) was recorded in a study of blood T cell repertoires in COVID-19. Looking at the study overall: Samples taken during acute and convalescent COVID-19 were collected in the United States, Italy and Spain. From T cells, B-cell-depleted T cells, or PBMCs came the material, which was cDNA or gDNA.

Original analysis: Using reference gene primer amplification, nucleated cell counts were estimated. Only in-frame clones appear in the TCRdb table, and some are missing; sequencing was by immunoSEQ multiplex PCR. The V and J calls and the clone size are those of that table, but D and trimming were determined from the DNA. Among approximately 190,000 clones listed, 88% were seen once. CDR3 length: 14 residues. The V and J ends lost 3 bases and 5 bases respectively, with 13 bases between them. Germline values: CDR1 LNHDA, CDR2 SQIVND (reference sequence). The sequencing sample was made of peripheral blood. The sequence was obtained from a middle-aged man with active or convalescent COVID-19. J is TRBJ1-2 and V is TRBV19, with D possibly being TRBD1 (6 bases). CDR3 protein: CASSMRQARYGYTF. CDR3 bases: TGTGCCAGTAGTATGCGACAGGCTAGATATGGCTACACCTTC.